The 17 T cell receptor delta chains below all came from one sample that was sequenced in a study of gamma-delta chains in newborns, infants, children (dated by TCRdb to the late 2010s). This sample was sequenced with an Illumina MiSeq. TCRdb called clones from the public reads with CATT, and repeated DNA sequences were later combined into one row. This sample gives under 7,000 delta-chain clones in total; around 11% of them show up just once. Approximately 7.1% of the sample lies in the top ten. The sample taken for sequencing was blood. The source of these receptors is a child who was a newborn, infant or young child, either healthy, febrile or measles-vaccinated (not recorded which).

A few counts support this clone. This chain uses TRDV2 with TRDJ1; maybe TRDD3 (6 bases). The V end was cut by 1 base, the J end by 1 base, with 15 bases between. CDR3 length: 16 residues. CDR1 is GEAIGNYY, CDR2 EKD, per germline. The CDR3 DNA sequence: TGTGCCTGTGACACTTTGGGGGGTCTCCCCACCGATAAACTCATCTTT. Amino acid sequence: CACDTLGGLPTDKLIF.

The chain recombines TRDV2 with TRDJ3; 11 bases agree with TRDD3. Germline values: CDR1 GEAIGNYY, CDR2 EKD. V was pared by 0 bases and J by 2 bases, with 5 bases of the junction left unmatched. This CDR3 is 19 amino acids long. The DNA of the CDR3 is TGTGCCTGTGACACCGTGGTACTGGGGGATACCTGGGACACCCGACAGATGTTTTTC. Its translation is CACDTVVLGDTWDTRQMFF.

By proportion, this clone is medium-sized. V gene TRDV2 combines with J gene TRDJ1; 8 positions agree with TRDD3. The V segment lost 1 base and the J segment 0 bases; nucleotides outside the gene matches: 15. The CDR3 has 19 amino acids. Looked up from germline, CDR1 is GEAIGNYY and CDR2 is EKD. CDR3: CACDTLAKAGGHHTDKLIF. The CDR3 nucleotides are TGTGCCTGTGACACTCTCGCTAAGGCTGGGGGACACCACACCGATAAACTCATCTTT.

The chain carries TRDV2 and TRDJ1, with 10 bases fitting TRDD3. CDR1 GEAIGNYY and CDR2 EKD come from the germline V gene. The CDR3 length is 17 residues. Trimming took 4 bases from V and 0 from J; bases not matched to a gene: 10. CDR3 protein: CACESLLGDPHTDKLIF. The CDR3 nucleotides are TGTGCCTGTGAGAGCCTACTGGGGGATCCCCACACCGATAAACTCATCTTT.

Only a few counts were recorded for this clone. Since a far larger clone is one base different, this is likely a read error. The identical CDR3 is also encoded by other nucleotide sequences in the sample. The V and J genes are TRDV2 and TRDJ2, with a weak D call TRDD3 (6 bases). The germline gives CDR1 GEAIGNYY, CDR2 EKD. The CDR3 length is 15 residues. Trimming stripped 2 bases from V and 5 bases from J, with 14 bases between. The CDR3 loop reads CACDSLGALTAQLFF. The DNA for the CDR3 is TGTGCCTGTGACAGCTTGGGGGCCCTCACAGCACAACTCTTCTTT.

Sample share makes this clone medium-sized. The V call is TRDV2, the J call TRDJ3; 9 bases match TRDD3. J gave up 2 bases and V 1 base, and 20 bases lay outside the gene matches. In germline, CDR1 is GEAIGNYY, CDR2 EKD. This CDR3 spans 23 amino acids. CDR3 amino acids: CACDTLTGGDGPRHTWDTRQMFF. CDR3 DNA sequence: TGTGCCTGTGACACTCTTACTGGGGGAGATGGGCCTCGGCATACCTGGGACACCCGACAGATGTTTTTC.

A remark on this clone: Other DNA variants within this sample encode the same CDR3. The rearrangement links TRDV2 to TRDJ3, with 13 bases identical to TRDD3. The germline gives CDR1 GEAIGNYY, CDR2 EKD. CDR3 length: 20 amino acids. V was pared by 0 bases and J by 0 bases, with 4 bases of the junction left unmatched. The chain's CDR3 is CACDTVLGDTLSWDTRQMFF. The CDR3 DNA reads as TGTGCCTGTGACACCGTACTGGGGGATACGCTCTCCTGGGACACCCGACAGATGTTTTTC.

The genes are TRDV2 and TRDJ1, with 7 bases matching TRDD3. Trimming removed 4 bases from V and 0 bases from J; junction bases left unmatched: 10. This CDR3 region has 16 residues. Germline values: CDR1 GEAIGNYY, CDR2 EKD. CDR3 DNA: TGTGCCTGTGAAGCCCTGGGGGGACGTTACACCGATAAACTCATCTTT. Translated: CACEALGGRYTDKLIF.

Note on this clone: A much larger clone lies a single base off, so this may be a read error. The rearrangement links TRDV2 to TRDJ3; 9 nucleotides match TRDD3. The CDR3 covers 18 residues. Unmatched junction bases numbered 3, after V lost 1 base and J lost 0 bases. The germline V gene has CDR1 GEAIGNYY and CDR2 EKD. This CDR3 is CACDTRGYGSWDTRQMFF. The CDR3 coding sequence is TGTGCCTGTGACACTAGGGGATACGGCTCCTGGGACACCCGACAGATGTTTTTC.

Concerning this clone itself: A much larger clone sits a single nucleotide away, making a read error possible. The genes are TRDV2 and TRDJ1; 8 nucleotides align to TRDD3. Germline trimming cut 3 bases from V and 0 bases from J; bases unmatched to any gene: 14. The CDR3 covers 18 residues. Germline CDR1 reads GEAIGNYY; CDR2 reads EKD. CDR3 sequence (DNA): TGTGCCTGTGACGTTATTCCTGGGGGAAACCCGCACACCGATAAACTCATCTTT. The encoded protein is CACDVIPGGNPHTDKLIF.

Notes on this clone: A much larger clone lies a single base off, so this may be a read error. Other DNA sequences in this specimen translate into the identical CDR3. The V and J genes are TRDV2 and TRDJ1, with no clear D. The CDR3 runs 15 residues. Trimming shortened V by 0 bases and J by 5 bases, and 15 bases separated the two germline ends. From germline, CDR1 is GEAIGNYY and CDR2 EKD. The CDR3: CACDTVGIPGDKLIF. CDR3 bases: TGTGCCTGTGACACCGTGGGAATACCGGGGGATAAACTCATCTTT.

For this clone: A clone one base away is much larger, so this may be a read error. The V gene is TRDV2, the J gene TRDJ1; the D gene is possibly TRDD3 (5 bases). The CDR3 totals 17 residues. Germline V CDR1 and CDR2: GEAIGNYY, EKD. The CDR3 nucleotides read TGTGCCTGTGGCACCGTTTCTAAGGGATGGAACACCGATAAACTCATCTTT. Its translation: CACGTVSKGWNTDKLIF.

This clone came up a few times. The germline gene is not matched at one end of the junction; a read error may be the cause. Other DNA sequences within the sample encode an identical CDR3. The chain employs TRDV2 and TRDJ1; 7 nucleotides line up with TRDD3. The germline CDR1 and CDR2 sequences are GEAIGNYY and EKD. This CDR3 is built from 19 residues. CDR3 nucleotides: TGTGCCTGTGACACTCTGACCCTGACTGGGGCCTCGGACACCGATAAACTCATATTT. Encoded protein: CACDTLTLTGASDTDKLIF.

This clone was detected only a few times. This chain joins TRDV2 and TRDJ2; TRDD3 matches at 7 bases. J was trimmed by 3 bases and V by 3 bases; bases with no gene match: 0. This CDR3 has 13 residues. The germline V gene encodes CDR1 GEAIGNYY and CDR2 EKD. This CDR3 is CACDWGMTAQLFF. CDR3 coding DNA: TGTGCCTGTGACTGGGGGATGACAGCACAACTCTTCTTT.

The chain combines TRDV2 with TRDJ3; 11 nucleotides agree with TRDD3. No J gene was available from TCRdb, and it was assigned here by a germline match of the DNA. Germline CDR1 reads GEAIGNYY; CDR2 reads EKD. The CDR3 runs to 23 residues. Unmatched junction bases numbered 18, after V lost 3 bases and J lost 0 bases. Here the CDR3 DNA reads TGTGCCTGTGACCTACTCGACTGGGGGATAAGACCTGCTAGCTCCTGGGACACCCGACAGATGTTTTTC. Protein: CACDLLDWGIRPASSWDTRQMFF.

Points on this clone: This sample includes further DNA sequences coding for the same CDR3. CDR3 residues: CACDPVPGKGEGALIF. In DNA form, the CDR3 reads TGTGCCTGTGACCCCGTCCCGGGGAAAGGGGAGGGGGCACTCATCTTT. This chain links TRDV2 with TRDJ1, with D possibly matching TRDD3 (5 bases). V lost 3 bases and J lost 10, with 26 bases in between. Germline V gene sequence: CDR1 GEAIGNYY, CDR2 EKD. The CDR3 is 16 amino acids.

The chain couples TRDV2 to TRDJ3; 12 bases align to TRDD3. The germline CDR1 and CDR2 sequences are GEAIGNYY and EKD. The V segment lost 0 bases and the J segment 4 bases; nucleotides outside the gene matches: 15. The CDR3 runs 22 residues. In nucleotides, the CDR3 is TGTGCCTGTGACACCGTCGAAGCTGGGGGATACGAAAACTCTTGGGACACCCGACAGATGTTTTTC. Its protein is CACDTVEAGGYENSWDTRQMFF.